This is a list of T cell receptor beta chains from one sample in a study of blood T cell repertoires in COVID-19. Produced via immunoSEQ multiplex PCR; TCRdb's table is partial and in-frame only. The data hold 150,000 to 200,000 clones, with around 84% observed a single time. The sequenced sample was PBMCs or T cells enriched from blood (not recorded which). The receptors originated from a middle-aged man who had recovered from COVID-19. The CDR3 runs from the conserved cysteine through the conserved F or W. A D gene is named only where the DNA matches it firmly. Expanded clones get a size class; other rows say once, few or many, or leave the size out.

TRBJ2-5 | TRBV12-3/TRBV12-4 | . | . | TGTGCCAGCAGTTGGGCAACTCAAGAGACCCAGTACTTC | CASSWATQETQYF
TRBJ2-3 | TRBV3-1/TRBV3-2 | . | TRBD1 | TGTGCCAGCAGCCAGCCGACAGGGCGCGATACGCAGTATTTT | CASSQPTGRDTQYF
TRBJ1-2 | TRBV6-4 | . | . | TGTGCCAGCAGTGACTCGGGGGCAGGACGATATGGCTACACCTTC | CASSDSGAGRYGYTF
TRBJ2-3 | TRBV11-3 | . | TRBD1 | TGTGCCAGCAGCCCTCGACAGGGTTTAGGCACGCAGTATTTT | CASSPRQGLGTQYF
TRBJ1-5 | TRBV3-1/TRBV3-2 | many | . | TGTGCCAGCAGCCCCCACCTGGGCGGGCAGCCCCAGCATTTT | CASSPHLGGQPQHF
TRBJ2-3 | TRBV12-5 | . | TRBD2 | TGTGTCTCTATAGCGGGGGGGTTAGATACGCAGTATTTT | CVSIAGGLDTQYF
TRBJ1-2 | TRBV5-1 | . | TRBD1 | TGCGCCAGCAGCGGACAGGTTGAAGGCTACACCTTC | CASSGQVEGYTF
TRBJ2-3 | TRBV10-3 | . | . | TGTGCCACTAAAGGGCCGCAGGGGTGGACAGATACGCAGTATTTT | CATKGPQGWTDTQYF
TRBJ1-1 | TRBV12-3/TRBV12-4 | . | TRBD1 | TGTGCCAGCAGTTGGGACAGGGAGACTGAAGCTTTCTTT | CASSWDRETEAFF
TRBJ2-3 | TRBV27 | . | . | TGTGCCAGCAGTAGCGGGCTAAGCACAGATACGCAGTATTTT | CASSSGLSTDTQYF
TRBJ1-2 | TRBV30 | . | . | TGTGCCTGGAGTGTCCAAACCCTCCTAGACTATGGCTACACCTTC | CAWSVQTLLDYGYTF
TRBJ2-1 | TRBV4-1 | . | TRBD2 | TGCGCCAGCAGCCGATCACTAGCGGGAGATTACAATGAGCAGTTCTTC | CASSRSLAGDYNEQFF
TRBJ2-3 | TRBV2 | once | . | TGTGCCAGCAGTGACAGGGGAGAGGGTGCGGATACGCAGTATTTT | CASSDRGEGADTQYF
TRBJ2-5 | TRBV18 | . | TRBD2 | TGTGCCAGCTCACGTAGACTAGCGGACCAAGAGACCCAGTACTTC | CASSRRLADQETQYF
TRBJ2-1 | TRBV12-2 | . | . | TGTGCAAGTCGCTGTCCGGTGGGGGGGCCGCATGAGCAGTTCTTC | CASRCPVGGPHEQFF
TRBJ1-4 | TRBV7-8 | . | . | TGTGCCAGCCAACTTCTGGGGGGAACTGATGAAAAACTGTTTTTT | CASQLLGGTDEKLFF
TRBJ1-6 | TRBV2 | once | TRBD1 | TGTGCCAGCAGGGGGGGACAGGGTTATTCGCCCCTCCACTTT | CASRGGQGYSPLHF
TRBJ2-7 | TRBV3-1/TRBV3-2 | . | . | TGTGCCAGCAGCCCCAGCTCCTACGAGCAGTACTTC | CASSPSSYEQYF
TRBJ1-3 | TRBV10-3 | . | . | TGTGCCATCAGTCAGGCAGGGGCTGGAAACACCATATATTTT | CAISQAGAGNTIYF
TRBJ2-1 | TRBV9 | . | . | TGTGCCAGCAGCGTAGCTGGGCAGCGGAGCTCCTACAATGAGCAGTTCTTC | CASSVAGQRSSYNEQFF
TRBJ2-1 | TRBV15 | . | . | TGTGCCACCAGCAGAGAACGCAGGGACAATGAGCAGTTCTTC | CATSRERRDNEQFF
TRBJ1-1 | TRBV2 | . | TRBD1 | TGTGCCAGCAGGACAGGGGTAAGGAATGAAGCTTTCTTT | CASRTGVRNEAFF
TRBJ2-1 | TRBV7-2 | . | . | TGTGCCTCCAGTCACAGGCTCGTTGAGCAGTTCTTC | CASSHRLVEQFF
TRBJ2-1 | TRBV18 | . | TRBD2 | TGTGCCAGCTCACCACTCCCTAGCGGGGGTACGAATGAGCAGTTCTTC | CASSPLPSGGTNEQFF
TRBJ2-7 | TRBV11-2 | . | . | TGTGCCAGCAGCTTAAGGCAGGAACTTAAGCAGTACTTC | CASSLRQELKQYF
TRBJ1-2 | TRBV19 | . | . | TGTGCCAGTAGTCCTCAGGGCGGGGGAGGCTACACCTTC | CASSPQGGGGYTF
TRBJ1-2 | TRBV11-2 | . | . | TGTGCCAGCAGCTCGGGACTCACGTATGGCTACACCTTC | CASSSGLTYGYTF
TRBJ2-7 | TRBV18 | . | TRBD1 | TGTGCCAGCTCAGCCGACCCGGGACAGGGGACCTACGAGCAGTACTTC | CASSADPGQGTYEQYF
TRBJ1-2 | TRBV5-1 | . | TRBD1 | TGCGCCAGCAGACAGGAAACAGGGGAAGGCTACACCTTC | CASRQETGEGYTF
TRBJ1-5 | TRBV5-1 | . | TRBD1 | TGCGCCAGCAGCTTGACACCAACCGACAGGGGGAATCAGCCCCAGCATTTT | CASSLTPTDRGNQPQHF
TRBJ1-3 | TRBV6-5 | . | . | TGTGCCAGCAGTACCCCAGGCACCATATATTTT | CASSTPGTIYF
TRBJ2-6 | TRBV30 | . | . | TGTGCCTGGAGGGGGGGACAGAGAAGCTCTGGGGCCAACGTCCTGACTTTC | CAWRGGQRSSGANVLTF